The 32 T cell receptor beta chains below were found in one sample sequenced in a study of T-cell memory formation after mild COVID-19. Each CDR3 protein gets one entry after TCRdb re-called the 5' RACE reads with MiXCR. Of some 350,000 distinct CDR3 sequences listed, 10% to 15% are singletons. Sample: PBMCs or a T cell subset sorted from them (not recorded which). These receptors all stem from a man aged 18 to 30 who had mild COVID-19 (a few samples of this study predate the infection). Cell type and time point are not known.

This clonotype was seen repeatedly, ten times or more. The gene calls are TRBV5-1 and TRBJ2-1; D gene ambiguous. The CDR3 covers 11 residues. Germline V gene lookup returns CDR1 SGHRS and CDR2 YFSETQ. Between the trimmed V and J ends, which lost 0 bases and 10 bases, there was a span of 5 bases. CDR3 DNA sequence: TGCGCCAGCAGCTTGGTGCTCGAGCAGTTCTTC. Translation: CASSLVLEQFF.

The chain uses TRBV20-1 and TRBJ1-2, with D maybe TRBD1 (5 bases). CDR3 size: 15 residues. V was pared by 5 bases and J by 2 bases, with 18 bases between. The V gene's germline CDR1 is DFQATT and CDR2 SNEGSKA (reference sequence). The CDR3 coding sequence is TGCAGTGCTCCCGGGGCTGGCAGCGGGAACTATGGCTACACCTTC. Translating it yields CSAPGAGSGNYGYTF.

This chain links TRBV5-1 with TRBJ2-7; 10 bases match TRBD1. Germline lookup yields CDR1 SGHRS and CDR2 YFSETQ. There are 15 residues in the CDR3. V trimming: 0 bases; J trimming: 4 bases; junction bases outside the gene matches: 4. The CDR3 is CASSLGQGARYEQYV. The CDR3 nucleotides read TGCGCCAGCAGCTTGGGACAGGGGGCGAGGTACGAGCAGTACGTC.

The V call is TRBV6-2 or TRBV6-3, the J call TRBJ2-7; D remains unclear. V lost 2 bases and J 7 bases, leaving 15 bases between the germline ends. This CDR3 region has 14 residues. Germline lookup yields CDR1 MNHEY and CDR2 SVGEGT. The CDR3 DNA reads TGTGCCAGCAGTTACGCGACTGGATTGGCGGAGCAGTACTTC. Its translation is CASSYATGLAEQYF.

This clonotype was seen ten or more times. V gene TRBV4-3 combines with J gene TRBJ2-3, with D perhaps given as TRBD1 or TRBD2 (5 bases each). In germline, CDR1 is LGHNA, CDR2 YSLEER. V lost 0 bases and J 3 bases, leaving 13 bases between the germline ends. CDR3 length: 16 residues. The chain's CDR3 is CASSQEGVGFTDTQYF. For the CDR3, the DNA is TGCGCCAGCAGCCAAGAGGGGGTCGGGTTTACAGATACGCAGTATTTT.

The rearrangement links TRBV12-3 or TRBV12-4 to TRBJ1-5; D ambiguous. The CDR3 runs to 14 residues. The V end lost 5 bases, the J end lost 0 bases, and 8 bases lay between the germline ends. The CDR3 DNA is TGTGCCAGCAGTGCCCGAGTTAGCAATCAGCCCCAGCATTTT. It encodes CASSARVSNQPQHF.

This clonotype was seen only a few times. The V gene is TRBV6-1, the J gene TRBJ2-7, with D perhaps matching TRBD1 (5 bases). The CDR3 is made up of 13 amino acids. Germline-derived CDR1 and CDR2 are MNHNS and SASEGT. With 2 bases removed from V and 6 bases from J, the gap between germline ends came to 11 bases. CDR3 residues: CASSENIQGEQYV. Here the CDR3 DNA reads TGTGCCAGCAGTGAAAACATCCAGGGCGAGCAGTACGTC.

This chain uses TRBV7-2 with TRBJ1-6; 10 bases map to TRBD1. The germline V gene has CDR1 SGHTA and CDR2 FQGNSA. The V and J ends lost 1 base and 8 bases, in that order; junction bases with no gene match: 14. CDR3 length: 19 residues. The CDR3 region has the DNA TGTGCCAGCAGCTTAGGAAGGAACGGACAGGGGGAGAAGGATTCACCCCTCCACTTT. It yields the protein CASSLGRNGQGEKDSPLHF. Based on the CDR3 plus reference TRBV7-2 and TRBJ1-6, the full variable domain is GAGVSQSPSNKVTEKGKDVELRCDPISGHTALYWYRQSLGQGLEFLIYFQGNSAPDKSGLPSDRFSAERTGGSVSTLTIQRTQQEDSAVYLCASSLGRNGQGEKDSPLHFGNGTRLTVT.

The chain is built from TRBV12-3 or TRBV12-4 and TRBJ2-3; 7 bases map to TRBD2. V shed 3 bases and J 4 bases; nucleotides not matched to a gene: 4. The CDR3 has 14 amino acids. CDR3 amino acids: CASSLAGVPDTQYF. The CDR3 nucleotides are TGTGCCAGCAGTTTGGCGGGGGTCCCAGATACGCAGTATTTT.

The chain joins TRBV9 to TRBJ2-1; D might be TRBD1 or TRBD2, each matching 5 bases. The germline CDR1 and CDR2 sequences are SGDLS and YYNGEE. The CDR3 runs 12 residues. V shed 0 bases and J shed 9 bases, with 7 bases lying between them. In DNA, the CDR3 is TGTGCCAGCAGCGTAGGAGGGGTTGAGCAGTTCTTC. Its protein is CASSVGGVEQFF. Full variable domain (outside the CDR3, taken from reference TRBV9 and TRBJ2-1): DSGVTQTPKHLITATGQRVTLRCSPRSGDLSVYWYQQSLDQGLQFLIQYYNGEERAKGNILERFSAQQFPDLHSELNLSSLELGDSALYFCASSVGGVEQFFGPGTRLTVL.

This clonotype came up a few times. The gene calls are TRBV4-3 and TRBJ2-1; TRBD2 matches at 7 bases. J gave up 0 bases and V 0 bases, and 14 bases lay outside the gene matches. The germline V gene has CDR1 LGHNA and CDR2 YSLEER. The CDR3 is made up of 20 amino acids. The DNA of the CDR3 is TGCGCCAGCAGCCAAGATCTCCTAGGTAGCGGGCGGCCCTCCTACAATGAGCAGTTCTTC. Translated: CASSQDLLGSGRPSYNEQFF.

The gene calls are TRBV7-8 and TRBJ2-1; 14 positions agree with TRBD2. CDR3 length equals 17 residues. V was pared by 5 bases and J by 4 bases, with 7 bases of the junction left unmatched. CDR1 is SGHVS, CDR2 FQNEAQ, per germline. In DNA, the CDR3 is TGTGCCAGCAGCCCCAGGACTAGCGGGGGGCTATACAATGAGCAGTTCTTC. Translated: CASSPRTSGGLYNEQFF.

The table lists this clonotype with many counts. The rearrangement joins TRBV5-1 to TRBJ2-1; no firm D call. V lost 0 bases and J 8 bases, leaving 12 bases between the germline ends. This CDR3 has 14 residues. Germline-derived CDR1 and CDR2 are SGHRS and YFSETQ. The chain's CDR3 is CASSLEGDYDEQFF. The CDR3 DNA is TGCGCCAGCAGCTTGGAGGGCGATTATGATGAGCAGTTCTTC. The full variable domain, with the rest looked up from reference TRBV5-1 and TRBJ2-1, is KAGVTQTPRYLIKTRGQQVTLSCSPISGHRSVSWYQQTPGQGLQFLFEYFSETQRNKGNFPGRFSGRQFSNSRSEMNVSTLELGDSALYLCASSLEGDYDEQFFGPGTRLTVL.

V usage is TRBV9 and J usage is TRBJ1-2; 7 positions match TRBD1. The CDR3 has 13 amino acids. Unmatched junction bases numbered 2, after V lost 0 bases and J lost 6 bases. Germline assignment: CDR1 SGDLS and CDR2 YYNGEE. The CDR3 spells CASSVDGQDGYTF. The CDR3 region has the DNA TGTGCCAGCAGCGTAGATGGACAGGATGGCTACACCTTC.

This chain joins TRBV7-3 and TRBJ2-7; D is ambiguous. The CDR3 has 8 amino acids. The V gene's germline CDR1 is SGHTA and CDR2 FQGTGA. DNA for the CDR3: TGTGCCAGCAGCACAACCCCCGTC. Translated: CASSTTPV.

The table lists this clonotype with a few counts. V and J are TRBV7-9 and TRBJ1-2; tentatively, D is TRBD1 (6 bases). The CDR3 consists of 17 residues. Trimming shortened V by 5 bases and J by 1 base, and 20 bases separated the two germline ends. Germline V gene sequence: CDR1 SEHNR, CDR2 FQNEAQ (reference sequence). The CDR3 nucleotides read TGTGCCAGCAGCACCACCGTGGGGACATACTATAACTATGGCTACACCTTC. Translation: CASSTTVGTYYNYGYTF. Combining the CDR3 with reference TRBV7-9 and TRBJ1-2 gives the whole variable domain DTGVSQNPRHKITKRGQNVTFRCDPISEHNRLYWYRQTLGQGPEFLTYFQNEAQLEKSRLLSDRFSAERPKGSFSTLEIQRTEQGDSAMYLCASSTTVGTYYNYGYTFGSGTRLTVV.

This clonotype was counted between two and nine times. Relative to the germline gene, one junction end is altered; a read error may explain this. The chain couples TRBV7-3 to TRBJ1-1; TRBD1 matches 8 bases. Looked up from germline, CDR1 is SGHTA and CDR2 is FQGTGA. The CDR3 runs 13 residues. CDR3 residues: CASSTVVGQAPLF. In DNA, the CDR3 is TGTGCCAGCAGCACAGTTGTGGGACAGGCACCCCTCTTT. Together with reference TRBV7-3 and TRBJ1-1, the CDR3 gives the full variable domain: GAGVSQTPSNKVTEKGKYVELRCDPISGHTALYWYRQSLGQGPEFLIYFQGTGAADDSGLPNDRFFAVRPEGSVSTLKIQRTERGDSAVYLCASSTVVGQAPLFGQGTRLTVV.

This clonotype was seen more than once but under ten times. The rearrangement joins TRBV7-6 to TRBJ2-1; TRBD2 aligns across 13 bases. Germline assignment: CDR1 SGHVS and CDR2 FNYEAQ. V was clipped by 2 bases and J by 6 bases; unmatched bases: 7. The CDR3 consists of 17 residues. Here the CDR3 reads CASSLTSGGVIINEQFF. In nucleotides, the CDR3 is TGTGCCAGCAGCTTAACTAGCGGGGGGGTTATTATCAATGAGCAGTTCTTC.

The chain couples TRBV5-5 to TRBJ2-1; D perhaps matches TRBD2 (5 bases). The CDR3 is 16 residues long. Germline V lookup: CDR1 SGHKS, CDR2 YYEKEE (reference sequence). The ends were cut back, 2 bases at V and 5 bases at J, with 17 bases in the middle. The CDR3 DNA is TGTGCCAGCAGCTTTGTCGAGGGCGTAAGGGACAATGAGCAGTTCTTC. Its translation: CASSFVEGVRDNEQFF.

The chain combines TRBV10-3 with TRBJ2-3; D call uncertain. Germline V gene data show CDR1 as ENHRY and CDR2 as SYGVKD. Trimming cost V 3 bases and J 0 bases, with 31 bases left between them. CDR3 length: 22 amino acids. The CDR3 sequence is CAISDPPIQWSTATTSTDTQYF. The CDR3 bases are TGTGCCATCAGTGACCCCCCAATTCAATGGTCCACCGCAACCACTAGCACAGATACGCAGTATTTT.

There are a few counts of this clonotype. The rearrangement joins TRBV5-1 to TRBJ2-3; TRBD2 matches 9 bases. The trim removed 2 bases at V and 4 bases at J, leaving 14 bases unmatched. CDR3 size: 18 residues. Germline assignment: CDR1 SGHRS and CDR2 YFSETQ. The CDR3 here is CASSFTRLAVHGSDTQYF. The DNA of the CDR3 is TGCGCCAGCAGCTTTACCCGACTAGCGGTCCATGGGTCAGATACGCAGTATTTT.

CDR3 sequence (DNA): TGCAGTGCGAGGGACAGGGGAATTTTCGGCAATCAGCCCCAGCATTTT. Translating it yields CSARDRGIFGNQPQHF. This chain joins TRBV20-1 and TRBJ1-5; 10 bases fit TRBD1. The ends lost 6 bases at V and 2 bases at J; junction bases unmatched: 10. The V gene's germline CDR1 is DFQATT and CDR2 SNEGSKA (reference sequence). CDR3 size: 16 residues.

This clonotype occurred many times. The J gene is TRBJ2-7, the V gene TRBV5-1, with 9 bases lining up with TRBD1. Germline loops: CDR1 SGHRS, CDR2 YFSETQ. This CDR3 has 15 amino acids. The J segment lost 10 bases and the V segment lost 4 bases, leaving 15 bases of the junction unmatched. The CDR3 protein is CASSPPGQGLAEQYF. The CDR3 nucleotides read TGCGCCAGCAGCCCACCGGGACAGGGCCTTGCCGAACAGTACTTC.

This clonotype has a handful of counts. The rearrangement links TRBV7-2 to TRBJ2-3, with D possibly TRBD1 on 7 matching bases. This CDR3 comprises 13 residues. Germline V gene sequence: CDR1 SGHTA, CDR2 FQGNSA. V gave up 3 bases and J gave up 6 bases, with 10 bases separating them. The CDR3 region is CASSFQGGDTQYF. The CDR3 nucleotides are TGTGCCAGCAGCTTTCAGGGGGGTGATACGCAGTATTTT.

Ten or more counts support this clonotype. The V gene is TRBV28, the J gene TRBJ2-7; TRBD1 matches at 9 bases. This CDR3 contains 12 residues. CDR1 and CDR2 (germline): MDHEN, SYDVKM. Germline trimming cut 8 bases from V and 3 bases from J; bases unmatched to any gene: 2. The chain's CDR3 is CASGTGHYEQYV. For the CDR3, the DNA is TGTGCCAGCGGGACAGGGCACTACGAGCAGTACGTC.

This clonotype has only a few counts. One junction end does not reproduce the germline sequence, and a read error may be involved. The chain carries TRBV12-3 or TRBV12-4 and TRBJ2-5, with 7 bases aligning to TRBD1. This CDR3 region has 13 residues. CDR3: CASSFRDSKPAGF. The CDR3 nucleotides are TGTGCCAGCAGCTTCCGGGACAGTAAACCTGCCGGCTTC.

This clonotype was seen repeatedly, ten times or more. The chain links TRBV20-1 to TRBJ1-1; 7 bases line up with TRBD1. Per germline, CDR1 DFQATT and CDR2 SNEGSKA (reference sequence). The CDR3 is 13 residues long. Trimming took 6 bases from V and 3 from J; bases not matched to a gene: 7. CDR3 in amino acids: CSATTGLDTEAFF. In DNA form, the CDR3 reads TGCAGTGCCACGACAGGGCTGGACACTGAAGCTTTCTTT.

In its sample, this clonotype was seen a few times. This chain links TRBV20-1 with TRBJ2-7; 8 bases fit TRBD1. Germline assignment: CDR1 DFQATT and CDR2 SNEGSKA (reference sequence). The CDR3 runs 16 residues. Trimming cost V 5 bases and J 3 bases; bases outside gene matches: 15. In nucleotides, the CDR3 is TGCAGTGCTCTATATGTCCCAGGGGGCGGCGGCTACGAGCAGTACTTC. Translation gives CSALYVPGGGGYEQYF.

Concerning this clonotype itself: The conserved closing phenylalanine or tryptophan is absent in this CDR3, likely reflecting a read error. The DNA is omitted, as the CDR3 cannot be located on it reliably, and the CDR3 follows TCRdb's listing. The rearrangement links TRBV5-6 to TRBJ1-5. CDR1 SGHDT and CDR2 YYEEEE come from the germline V gene. The CDR3 comprises 10 residues, both ends counted. The CDR3 here is CASSSSTEQS.

This clonotype was seen a handful of times. The rearrangement links TRBV14 to TRBJ1-2, with a tentative D call TRBD1 (6 bases). The CDR3 runs to 14 residues. CDR1 and CDR2 from the germline V gene are SGHDN and FVKESK. Trimming pared 4 bases from V and 5 bases from J, leaving 14 bases between. In DNA form, the CDR3 reads TGTGCCAGCAGCCCCGGCAGGGGCGGATATGGCTACACCTTC. Translated: CASSPGRGGYGYTF.

The rearrangement uses TRBV25-1 and TRBJ1-2; D possibly corresponds to TRBD1 (5 bases). This CDR3 contains 14 residues. Trimming removed 4 bases from V and 3 bases from J, with 12 bases in between. Germline V gene data show CDR1 as MGHDK and CDR2 as SYGVNS. The CDR3 DNA follows: TGTGCCAGCAGTGCCCCCAGGGAGGACTATGGCTACACCTTC. Residues: CASSAPREDYGYTF.

This clonotype was seen more than once but under ten times. The V call is TRBV12-3 or TRBV12-4, the J call TRBJ1-1; a weak D match, TRBD1 (6 bases). CDR3 length: 11 residues. V was trimmed by 4 bases and J by 11 bases, leaving 11 bases between them. The CDR3 loop is CASSSYRAAFF. The CDR3 DNA sequence: TGTGCCAGCAGTTCCTACAGGGCGGCTTTCTTT.